The 3 T cell receptor beta chains below all came from one sample that was sequenced in a study of CD8+ T cells in alopecia areata (dated by TCRdb to 2017 to 2018). Library preparation used the immunoSEQ multiplex PCR assay. For TCR sequencing, RNA was extracted from every sample and reverse transcribed into cDNA to serve as template. TCRdb re-hosts the immuneACCESS table, in-frame sequences only. Its copies lack some clones; in the studies checked, an unresolved V gene accounts for under half of them, and the cause for the rest is not known. There are approximately 300,000 clones in this sample, and none of them is a singleton. The biggest ten clones account for less than 1.5% of the sample. Pooled mouse cutaneous lymph node cells were stained for CD4, CD8alpha, NKG2D, NKG2ACE and other markers, then sorted on a BD Influx. The sequenced sample was CD4+ T cells sorted from a lymph node. Source of these receptors: a C3H/HeJ mouse with alopecia areata. The MHC haplotype carried by mice of this strain is H2-k.

Concerning this clone: The genes and germline here are from mouse. Read coverage stops 4 residues before the CDR3 terminus; the germline J gene supplies the remainder. This chain connects TRBV13-3 to TRBJ2-7; 11 bases line up with TRBD2. J lost 0 bases, V lost 7 bases, and 6 bases had no gene match. There are 15 residues in the CDR3. Germline V CDR1 and CDR2: NNHDY, SYVADS. This chain's CDR3 is CASSPTGGDSYEQYF. CDR3 DNA (partial): TGTGCCAGCTCCCCGACTGGGGGGGACTCCTAT.

Worth noting for this clone: Mouse names are used for the genes. The sequence runs out 4 residues before the end of the CDR3; the remainder is reconstructed from the germline J gene. The chain couples TRBV13-1 to TRBJ2-7; TRBD1 agrees at 8 bases. The germline gives CDR1 NSHNY, CDR2 SYGAGN. There are 16 residues in the CDR3. Trimming cost V 0 bases and J 0 bases; bases outside gene matches: 5. CDR3 bases read: TGTGCCAGCAGTGATGCGGCAGGGGGCTTCTCCTAT. Translated, it gives CASSDAAGGFSY. The full-length CDR3 reads as CASSDAAGGFSYEQYF.

This clone was detected a few times. The DNA is left out, because the CDR3 cannot be placed on it with certainty; the CDR3 is given as TCRdb lists it. The genes and germline here are from mouse. This chain uses TRBV23 with TRBJ2-2; the D segment call TRBD1 is taken from the table without a DNA check. The CDR3 spans 16 residues, counting both ends. Germline CDR1 KGHTA, CDR2 FQNQQP. CDR3 protein: CAPAVKTGGNTGQLYF.